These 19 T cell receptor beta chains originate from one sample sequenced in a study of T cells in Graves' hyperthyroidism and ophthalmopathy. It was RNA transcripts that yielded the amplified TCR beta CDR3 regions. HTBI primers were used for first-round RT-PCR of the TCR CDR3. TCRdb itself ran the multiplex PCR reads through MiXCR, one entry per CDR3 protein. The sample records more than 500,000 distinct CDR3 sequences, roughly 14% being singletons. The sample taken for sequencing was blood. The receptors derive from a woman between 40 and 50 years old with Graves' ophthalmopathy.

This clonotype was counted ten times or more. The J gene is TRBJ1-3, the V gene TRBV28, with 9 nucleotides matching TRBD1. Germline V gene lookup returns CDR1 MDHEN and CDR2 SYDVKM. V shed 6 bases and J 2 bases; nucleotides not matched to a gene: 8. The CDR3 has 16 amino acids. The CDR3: CASRRTGGATGNTIYF. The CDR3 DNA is TGTGCCAGCAGGCGTACAGGGGGCGCGACTGGAAACACCATATATTTT.

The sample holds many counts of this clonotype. Here the CDR3 reads CASSAIQVYEQYF. DNA for the CDR3: TGTGCCAGCAGCGCGATACAGGTCTACGAGCAGTACTTC. The J gene is TRBJ2-7, the V gene TRBV5-5, with TRBD1 as a possible D gene (5 bases). Per the germline V gene, CDR1 is SGHKS and CDR2 is YYEKEE (reference sequence). Trimming took off 4 bases at V and 3 bases at J, with 11 bases between the two ends. The CDR3 covers 13 residues.

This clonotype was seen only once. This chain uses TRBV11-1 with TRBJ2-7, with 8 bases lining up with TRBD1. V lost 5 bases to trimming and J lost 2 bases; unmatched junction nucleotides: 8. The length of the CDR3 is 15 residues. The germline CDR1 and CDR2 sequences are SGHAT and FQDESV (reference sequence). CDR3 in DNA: TGTGCCAGCAGCCCGCGACAGGGGATCCCCTACGAGCAGTACTTC. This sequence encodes CASSPRQGIPYEQYF.

The CDR3, as DNA: TGTGCCAGCAGCTTAGTCTGGTCCAGCTACGAGCAGTACTTC. Translating gives CASSLVWSSYEQYF. The genes are TRBV7-2 and TRBJ2-7; unclear D gene. Germline CDR1 and CDR2: SGHTA and FQGNSA. V gave up 1 base and J gave up 3 bases, with 10 bases separating them. The CDR3 spans 14 residues. The entire variable domain, with the rest obtained from reference TRBV7-2 and TRBJ2-7, is as follows: GAGVSQSPSNKVTEKGKDVELRCDPISGHTALYWYRQSLGQGLEFLIYFQGNSAPDKSGLPSDRFSAERTGGSVSTLTIQRTQQEDSAVYLCASSLVWSSYEQYFGPGTRLTVT.

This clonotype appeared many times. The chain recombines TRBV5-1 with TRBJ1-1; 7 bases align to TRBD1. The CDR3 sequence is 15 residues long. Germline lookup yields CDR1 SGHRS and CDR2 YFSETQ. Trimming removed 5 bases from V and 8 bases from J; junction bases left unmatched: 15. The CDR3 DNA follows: TGCGCCAGCAGTACCTCGTTGACAGGGACTAACGAAGCTTTCTTT. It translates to CASSTSLTGTNEAFF.

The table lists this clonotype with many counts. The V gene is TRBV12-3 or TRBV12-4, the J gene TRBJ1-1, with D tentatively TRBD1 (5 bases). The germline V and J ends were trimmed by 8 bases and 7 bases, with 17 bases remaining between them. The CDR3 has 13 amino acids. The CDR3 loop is CASRGGGAIEAFF. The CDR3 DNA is TGTGCCAGCCGAGGCGGAGGGGCTATTGAAGCTTTCTTT.

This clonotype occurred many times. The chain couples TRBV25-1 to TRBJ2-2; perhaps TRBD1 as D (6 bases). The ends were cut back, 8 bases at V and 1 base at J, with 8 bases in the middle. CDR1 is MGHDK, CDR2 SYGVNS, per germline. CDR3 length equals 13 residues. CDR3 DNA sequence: TGTGCCAGCCAGGGACAGAACACCGGGGAGCTGTTTTTT. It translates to CASQGQNTGELFF.

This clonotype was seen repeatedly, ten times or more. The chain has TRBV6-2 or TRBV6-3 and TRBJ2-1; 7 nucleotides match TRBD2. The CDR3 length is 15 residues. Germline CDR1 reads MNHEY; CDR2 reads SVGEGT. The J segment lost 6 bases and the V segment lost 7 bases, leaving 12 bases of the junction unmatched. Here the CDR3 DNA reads TGTGCCAGCATAAAACGGACTAGAGTTGGCAATGAGCAGTTCTTC. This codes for CASIKRTRVGNEQFF.

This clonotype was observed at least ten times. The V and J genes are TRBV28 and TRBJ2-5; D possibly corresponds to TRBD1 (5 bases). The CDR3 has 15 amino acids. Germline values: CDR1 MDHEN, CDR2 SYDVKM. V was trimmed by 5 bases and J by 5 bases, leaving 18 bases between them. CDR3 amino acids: CASSLESGYVETQYF. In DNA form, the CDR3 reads TGTGCCAGCAGTCTTGAGTCAGGGTATGTGGAGACCCAGTACTTC.

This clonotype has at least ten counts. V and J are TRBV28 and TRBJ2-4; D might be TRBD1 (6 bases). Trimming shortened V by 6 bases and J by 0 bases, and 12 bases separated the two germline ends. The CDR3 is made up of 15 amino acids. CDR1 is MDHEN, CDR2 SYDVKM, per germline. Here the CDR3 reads CASRDSGLAKNIQYF. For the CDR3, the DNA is TGTGCCAGCAGGGACAGCGGTCTAGCCAAAAACATTCAGTACTTC.

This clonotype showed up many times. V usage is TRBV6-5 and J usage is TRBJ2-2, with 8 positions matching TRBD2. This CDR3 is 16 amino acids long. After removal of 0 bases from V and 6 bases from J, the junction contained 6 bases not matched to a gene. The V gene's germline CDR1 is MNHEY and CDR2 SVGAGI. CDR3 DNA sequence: TGTGCCAGCAGTTACTCGATACGGCGGGAGGCCGGGGAGCTGTTTTTT. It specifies CASSYSIRREAGELFF.

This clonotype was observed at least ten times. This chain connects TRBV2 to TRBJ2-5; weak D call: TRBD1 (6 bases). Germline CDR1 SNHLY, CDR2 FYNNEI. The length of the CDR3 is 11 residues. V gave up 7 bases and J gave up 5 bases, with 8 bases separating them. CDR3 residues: CASKQGETQYF. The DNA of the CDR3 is TGTGCCAGCAAGCAGGGGGAGACCCAGTACTTC.

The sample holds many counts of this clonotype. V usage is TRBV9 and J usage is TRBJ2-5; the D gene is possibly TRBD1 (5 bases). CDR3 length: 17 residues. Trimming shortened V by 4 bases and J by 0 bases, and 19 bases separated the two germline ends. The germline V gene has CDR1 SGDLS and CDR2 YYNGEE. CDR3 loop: CASSFTVGQRYQETQYF. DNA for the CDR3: TGTGCCAGCAGCTTCACAGTGGGGCAGCGCTACCAAGAGACCCAGTACTTC.

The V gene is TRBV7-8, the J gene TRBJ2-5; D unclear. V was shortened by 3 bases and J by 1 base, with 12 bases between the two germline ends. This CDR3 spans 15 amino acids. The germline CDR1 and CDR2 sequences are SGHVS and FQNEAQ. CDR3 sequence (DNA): TGTGCCAGCAGCTTCGATGGGCGGCTCCAAGAGACCCAGTACTTC. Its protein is CASSFDGRLQETQYF.

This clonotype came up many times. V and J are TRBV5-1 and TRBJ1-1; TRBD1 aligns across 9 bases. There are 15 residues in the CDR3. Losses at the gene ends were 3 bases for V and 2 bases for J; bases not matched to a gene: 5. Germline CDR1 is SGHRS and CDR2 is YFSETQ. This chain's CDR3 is CASSSPGQGNTEAFF. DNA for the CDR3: TGCGCCAGCAGCTCTCCGGGACAGGGTAACACTGAAGCTTTCTTT.

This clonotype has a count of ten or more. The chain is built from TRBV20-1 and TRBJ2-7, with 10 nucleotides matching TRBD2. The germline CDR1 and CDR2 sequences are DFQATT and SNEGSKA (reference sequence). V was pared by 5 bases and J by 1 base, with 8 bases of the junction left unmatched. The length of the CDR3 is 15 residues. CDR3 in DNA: TGCAGTGCTCTTTCGGGGACTAGCGTTTCCTACGAGCAGTACTTC. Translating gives CSALSGTSVSYEQYF.

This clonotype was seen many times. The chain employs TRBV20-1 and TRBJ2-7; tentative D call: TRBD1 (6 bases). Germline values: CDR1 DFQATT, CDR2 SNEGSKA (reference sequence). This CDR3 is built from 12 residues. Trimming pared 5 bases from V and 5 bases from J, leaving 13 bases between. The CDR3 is CSASPRGHEQYF. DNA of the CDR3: TGCAGTGCTTCACCCAGGGGCCACGAGCAGTACTTC.

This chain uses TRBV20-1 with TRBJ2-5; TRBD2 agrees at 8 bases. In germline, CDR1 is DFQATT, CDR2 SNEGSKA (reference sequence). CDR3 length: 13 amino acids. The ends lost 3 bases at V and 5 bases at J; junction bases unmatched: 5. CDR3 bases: TGCAGTGCTAGCGGGAGGGCCATCGAGACCCAGTACTTC. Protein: CSASGRAIETQYF.

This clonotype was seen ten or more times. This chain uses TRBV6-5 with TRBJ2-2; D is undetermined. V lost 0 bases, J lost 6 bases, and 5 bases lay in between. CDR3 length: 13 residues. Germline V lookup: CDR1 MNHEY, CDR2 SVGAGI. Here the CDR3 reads CASSYSLAGELFF. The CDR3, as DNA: TGTGCCAGCAGTTACTCTTTGGCCGGGGAGCTGTTTTTT.